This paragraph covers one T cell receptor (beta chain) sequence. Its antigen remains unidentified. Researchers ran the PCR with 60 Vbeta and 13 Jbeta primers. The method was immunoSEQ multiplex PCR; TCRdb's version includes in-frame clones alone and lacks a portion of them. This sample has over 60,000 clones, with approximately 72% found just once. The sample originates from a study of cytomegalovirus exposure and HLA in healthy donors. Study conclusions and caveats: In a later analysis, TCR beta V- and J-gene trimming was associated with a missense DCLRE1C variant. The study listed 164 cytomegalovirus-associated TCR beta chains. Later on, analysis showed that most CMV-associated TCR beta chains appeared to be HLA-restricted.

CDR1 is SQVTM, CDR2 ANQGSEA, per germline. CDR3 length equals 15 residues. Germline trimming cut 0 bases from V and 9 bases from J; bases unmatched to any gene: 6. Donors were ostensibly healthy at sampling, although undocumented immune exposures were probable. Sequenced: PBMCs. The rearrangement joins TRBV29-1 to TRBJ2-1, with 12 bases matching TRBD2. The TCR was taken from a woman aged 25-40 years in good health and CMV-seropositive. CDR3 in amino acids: CSVEELTSGSGEQFF. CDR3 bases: TGCAGCGTTGAAGAATTGACTAGCGGGAGTGGTGAGCAGTTCTTC.